This TCR beta chain was sequenced for a study of blood T cell repertoires in COVID-19. Turning to the study itself: The United States, Italy and Spain were the sources of the acute and convalescent COVID-19 samples.

Unmatched junction bases numbered 2, after V lost 0 bases and J lost 4 bases. The CDR3 runs to 16 residues. CDR1 and CDR2 from the germline V gene are KGHSH and LQKENI. TCRdb's table, derived via immunoSEQ multiplex PCR, lists solely in-frame clones and lacks some. The sample records about 480,000 clones, roughly nine tenths being singletons. This sequence was found in a woman in her forties or fifties with COVID-19, enrolled during active disease. Sequencing was performed on peripheral blood. J is TRBJ2-2 and V is TRBV18, with 10 positions matching TRBD1. In DNA form, the CDR3 reads TGTGCCAGCTCACCACCGACAGGGGGCAGCACCGGGGAGCTGTTTTTT. The encoded protein is CASSPPTGGSTGELFF.